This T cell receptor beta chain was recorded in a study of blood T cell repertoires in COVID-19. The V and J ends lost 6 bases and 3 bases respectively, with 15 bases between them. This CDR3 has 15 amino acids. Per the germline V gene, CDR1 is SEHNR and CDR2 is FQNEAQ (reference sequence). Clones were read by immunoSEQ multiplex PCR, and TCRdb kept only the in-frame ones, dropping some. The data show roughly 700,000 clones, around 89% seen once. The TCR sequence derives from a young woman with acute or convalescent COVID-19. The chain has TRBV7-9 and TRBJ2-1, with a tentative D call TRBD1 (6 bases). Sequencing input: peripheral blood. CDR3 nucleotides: TGTGCCAGCAGTCCCCAGGGGCTACTCTACAATGAGCAGTTCTTC. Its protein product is CASSPQGLLYNEQFF.